This TCR beta chain was captured by sequencing in a study of cytomegalovirus exposure and HLA in healthy donors. About the research overall: Per a later analysis, the roughly 690 first-cohort and 120 validation repertoires shared one platform.

TCRdb's copy holds only in-frame clones and misses some; the assay was immunoSEQ multiplex PCR. Of 150,000 to 200,000 clones listed, 90% to 97% are singletons. The V and J ends lost 3 bases and 7 bases respectively, with 22 bases between them. This CDR3 contains 18 residues. Germline CDR1 and CDR2: SGHVS and FQNEAQ. This clone has only one observation. What it binds is unknown. The study's findings and limits: The tendency of first-cohort TCR clusters to co-occur in the roughly 130 validation repertoires emerged from a later analysis.

Sequencing used PBMCs. This sequence joins TRBV7-8 and TRBJ1-6, with D hard to call. The sequence was obtained from a woman aged 18-29 years in good health and CMV-seronegative. CDR3 protein: CASSFSFGSSDYNSPLHF. The DNA of the CDR3 is TGTGCCAGCAGCTTTAGTTTTGGTTCCTCAGACTACAATTCACCCCTCCACTTT.